This note documents a single T cell receptor (beta chain) sequence. Its antigen remains unknown. Trimming left V 4 bases short and J 3 bases short, with 10 bases between. This CDR3 spans 13 amino acids. Germline lookup yields CDR1 SEHNR and CDR2 FQNEAQ (reference sequence). This sample stems from a study of shared clonotypes between healthy human individuals. General study findings and limits: Specimens sampled were limited to blood, with tissue repertoires likely differing. Researchers found naive subsets generally carried larger estimated richness than memory subsets.

CD45RO-negative, CCR7-selected cells formed the naive CD8 fraction, which excluded terminally differentiated effector memory CD45RA+ cells. Only Caucasian adults living in Nashville, Tennessee served as donors. Deep-level running was used for the assay. Clones were read by immunoSEQ multiplex PCR, and TCRdb kept only the in-frame ones, dropping some. The sample lists roughly 1,800,000 clones, 85% to 95% occurring once. The TCR originated in a man aged 18 to 29 in good health. The sequenced material came from naive CD8+ T cells sorted from blood. The rearrangement joins TRBV7-9 to TRBJ2-7, with D hard to call. The CDR3 DNA reads as TGTGCCAGCAGCTCGGCACTGGGCTACGAGCAGTACTTC. Its translation is CASSSALGYEQYF.